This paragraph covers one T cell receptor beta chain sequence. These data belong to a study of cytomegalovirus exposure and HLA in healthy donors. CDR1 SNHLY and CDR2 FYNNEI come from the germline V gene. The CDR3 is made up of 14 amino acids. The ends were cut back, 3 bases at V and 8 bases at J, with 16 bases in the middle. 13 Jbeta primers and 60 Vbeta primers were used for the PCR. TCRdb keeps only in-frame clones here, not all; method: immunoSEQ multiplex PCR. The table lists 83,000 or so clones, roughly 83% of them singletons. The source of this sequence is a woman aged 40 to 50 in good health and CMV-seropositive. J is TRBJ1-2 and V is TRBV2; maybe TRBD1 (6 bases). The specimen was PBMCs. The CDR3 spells CASSEGGAREGYTF. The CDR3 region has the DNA TGTGCCAGCAGTGAGGGGGGGGCGCGGGAAGGCTACACCTTC.